These T cell receptor beta chains were read from a single sample in a study of blood T cell repertoires in COVID-19. Here immunoSEQ multiplex PCR was the method, and the copy in TCRdb shows in-frame clones only, minus some. The sample lists 90,000 to 95,000 clones, 85% to 90% occurring once. Material for sequencing was peripheral blood. The receptor source for this set is a woman over 75 with active COVID-19. Each CDR3 is given with its conserved first and last residue. The D gene is left open where the match is weak. Some rows have no size entry. The others give once, few or many, or a class for an expanded clone.

J	size	V	D	DNA	CDR3
TRBJ2-1	-	TRBV7-3	-	TGTGCCAGCAGCCCAGGAGTAGCGGCCTACAATGAGCAGTTCTTC	CASSPGVAAYNEQFF
TRBJ2-7	-	TRBV18	-	TGTGCCAGCTCACCTACTGCCGGACTTAAATCCTACGAGCAGTACTTC	CASSPTAGLKSYEQYF
TRBJ2-1	-	TRBV3-1/TRBV3-2	-	TGTGCCAGCAGCCAGTCCCTTTTGGCCGACTACAATGAGCAGTTCTTC	CASSQSLLADYNEQFF
TRBJ2-1	-	TRBV7-3	TRBD2	TGTGCCAGCAGCTTGTCAGCGGGAGCATACAATGAGCAGTTCTTC	CASSLSAGAYNEQFF
TRBJ2-1	-	TRBV6-5	-	TGTGCCAGCAGCGACCTAAGGGGCTTTGAGCAGTTCTTC	CASSDLRGFEQFF
TRBJ2-1	-	TRBV4-2	-	TGTGCCAGCAGCCAATCCATTAGCGACCTTTACAATGAGCAGTTCTTC	CASSQSISDLYNEQFF
TRBJ2-7	-	TRBV7-2	-	TGTGCCAGCAGCTTAGGCGGAGGGCCTCAGTACGAGCAGTACTTC	CASSLGGGPQYEQYF
TRBJ2-7	-	TRBV4-3	-	TGCGCCAGCAGCCAAGATTGGGGCACGAGCTACGAGCAGTACTTC	CASSQDWGTSYEQYF
TRBJ2-3	few	TRBV4-3	-	TGCGCCAGCAGCCAAGAGACGGGGAGGATGGGAGATACGCAGTATTTT	CASSQETGRMGDTQYF
TRBJ2-7	-	TRBV7-2	TRBD1	TGTGCCAGCAGAAACCACCCAGGGGGCTCCTACGAGCAGTACTTC	CASRNHPGGSYEQYF
TRBJ2-5	once	TRBV4-2	TRBD2	TGTGCCAGCAGCCAATTGTCCCCCGGGAGGGCAGAGACCCAGTACTTC	CASSQLSPGRAETQYF
TRBJ2-3	-	TRBV7-2	TRBD1	TGTGCCAGCAGCTTAGAGGGGGCCGCCTCGAGGACAGATACGCAGTATTTT	CASSLEGAASRTDTQYF
TRBJ1-4	once	TRBV27	TRBD1	TGTGCCAGCAGCCCCGCCGGACAGGGGGCCTCCCTCCGGGGAAAACTGTTTTTT	CASSPAGQGASLRGKLFF
TRBJ1-5	-	TRBV12-5	-	TGTGCTAGTGGTTTGGTTTTACTCGGCACCAGACAGGCCACTCATCAGCCCCAGCATTTT	CASGLVLLGTRQATHQPQHF
TRBJ2-1	-	TRBV7-6	TRBD2	TGTGCCAGCAGCTCCCTAGCGGGAGGGTCCCCGGTCGGGCAGTTCTTC	CASSSLAGGSPVGQFF
TRBJ2-3	few	TRBV27	TRBD2	TGTGCCAGCAGTCAGACTAGCGGGGGCACAGATACGCAGTATTTT	CASSQTSGGTDTQYF
TRBJ2-1	-	TRBV29-1	-	TGCAGCGTTGATACCGTGGGACAAGGTGAGCAGTTCTTC	CSVDTVGQGEQFF
TRBJ2-1	-	TRBV28	TRBD2	TGTGCCAGCAGTTTCCAAGCGGGGCTAGACAATGAGCAGTTCTTC	CASSFQAGLDNEQFF
TRBJ2-5	-	TRBV6-5	TRBD1	TGTGCCAGCAGTTACGGGACAGGGGGCCGGGAGACCCAGTACTTC	CASSYGTGGRETQYF
TRBJ2-2	-	TRBV7-9	TRBD1	TGTGCCAGCGCAACCGGGACAGTGATCGGGGAGCTGTTTTTT	CASATGTVIGELFF
TRBJ2-7	-	TRBV6-1	TRBD2	TGTGCCAGCAGTGAAGAGCGGGAGTCCTACGAGCAGTACTTC	CASSEERESYEQYF
TRBJ2-2	-	TRBV11-2	TRBD2	TGTGCCAGCAGCCCGTCGAGGACTAGCGGGAGACGGGGCGGGGAGCTGTTTTTT	CASSPSRTSGRRGGELFF
TRBJ2-5	-	TRBV4-1	-	TGCGCCAGCAGCCAAGATCGTGAGGCGGGACGAGAGACCCAGTACTTC	CASSQDREAGRETQYF
TRBJ2-2	-	TRBV14	TRBD2	TGTGCCAGCAGCCCGACGACTAGCGGGGGCGGGGAGCTGTTTTTT	CASSPTTSGGGELFF
TRBJ2-2	-	TRBV7-3	TRBD1	TGTGCCAGCAGCTTAGAAGACAGGGCCACCGGGGAGCTGTTTTTT	CASSLEDRATGELFF
TRBJ1-5	-	TRBV10-3	TRBD1	TGTGCCATCAGTGAGCGACAGGGAAGTCAGCCCCAGCATTTT	CAISERQGSQPQHF
TRBJ2-1	once	TRBV28	-	TGTGCCAGCAGAGGGTTAGAGAGGGCCAATGAGCAGTTCTTC	CASRGLERANEQFF
TRBJ2-5	few	TRBV5-6	TRBD2	TGTGCCAGCAGCTCGACGTCAATGGGAGGGAGGAGGGAGACCCAGTACTTC	CASSSTSMGGRRETQYF
TRBJ1-1	-	TRBV7-2	TRBD1	TGTGCCAGCAGGCCCACGCGGACAGGGGGCTCTGAAGCTTTCTTT	CASRPTRTGGSEAFF
TRBJ2-7	-	TRBV28	TRBD2	TGTGCCAGCAGTTTAGCGGGAGGGTCCAGCTACGAGCAGTACTTC	CASSLAGGSSYEQYF
TRBJ1-2	-	TRBV12-3/TRBV12-4	-	TGTGCCAGCAGCTACAGGGACGCAAATGGCTACACCTTC	CASSYRDANGYTF
TRBJ2-7	few	TRBV28	-	TGTGCCAGCAGTCTTAGAGAACGGGAGCAGTACTTC	CASSLREREQYF
TRBJ1-1	-	TRBV5-1	TRBD1	TGCGCCAGCAGCGTAGGACAGGCCAGTAAGGCTTTCTTT	CASSVGQASKAFF
TRBJ2-7	-	TRBV28	-	TGTGCCAGCAGGGAGGGGGGGGCGAACTACGAGCAGTACTTC	CASREGGANYEQYF
TRBJ1-2	-	TRBV15	-	TGTGCCACCCGTGGCGGAGGCTATGGCTACACCTTC	CATRGGGYGYTF
TRBJ2-5	-	TRBV7-3	-	TGTGCCAGCAGCGGAACTAGTGAGACCCAGTACTTC	CASSGTSETQYF
TRBJ2-2	-	TRBV27	-	TGTGCCAGCAGTTCCGCGTGGGGGCGTGACACCGGGGAGCTGTTTTTT	CASSSAWGRDTGELFF
TRBJ2-1	-	TRBV3-1/TRBV3-2	TRBD2	TGTGCCAGCAGTCGTGAGACTAGCGGGGACAATGAGCAGTTCTTC	CASSRETSGDNEQFF
TRBJ2-7	-	TRBV5-1	TRBD1	TGCGCCAGCAGCTGGACCGGGACAGGGGGCGACGAGCAGTACTTC	CASSWTGTGGDEQYF
TRBJ2-7	once	TRBV29-1	-	TGCAGCGCTGGACCGGGATACGAGCAGTACTTC	CSAGPGYEQYF
TRBJ2-7	-	TRBV5-1	TRBD2	TGCGCCAGCAGCTACTGGACTAGCGGAACCTACGAGCAGTACTTC	CASSYWTSGTYEQYF
TRBJ2-3	-	TRBV5-1	TRBD2	TGCGCCAGCAGCTCGGGCGCTAGCGGGAGGTTAGGGGCCGGCACAGATACGCAGTATTTT	CASSSGASGRLGAGTDTQYF
TRBJ2-1	-	TRBV7-2	-	TGTGCCAGCAGCTTAGCCCCGGGACTGGGGAATGAGCAGTTCTTC	CASSLAPGLGNEQFF
TRBJ1-1	-	TRBV29-1	-	TGCAGCGTAGGGGGACAACAAAACACTGAAGCTTTCTTT	CSVGGQQNTEAFF
TRBJ2-5	-	TRBV5-1	TRBD2	TGCGCCAGCAGCGGTACCGGGACTAGCGGAGAGACCCAGTACTTC	CASSGTGTSGETQYF
TRBJ1-2	-	TRBV29-1	TRBD1	TGCAGCGTTGTCGGACAGGGGTTCGGGGGCTACACCTTC	CSVVGQGFGGYTF
TRBJ2-2	-	TRBV4-1	-	TGCGCCAGCAGCCAAGTTCGTGCTAGCTTGTCCGGGGAGCTGTTTTTT	CASSQVRASLSGELFF
TRBJ1-3	-	TRBV6-5	-	TGTGCCAGCAGAGCCGATTCCCGTGGAGACACCATATATTTT	CASRADSRGDTIYF
TRBJ1-1	-	TRBV2	-	TGTGCCAGCAATTTGGGGGCGCGATACACTGAAGCTTTCTTT	CASNLGARYTEAFF
TRBJ2-7	-	TRBV6-5	-	TGTGCCAGCAGTTATAGAACCGAGCAGTACTTC	CASSYRTEQYF
TRBJ2-7	-	TRBV27	-	TGTGCCAGCAGTTTATCGGTCAGGGGACCCTACGAGCAGTACTTC	CASSLSVRGPYEQYF
TRBJ1-5	-	TRBV28	TRBD1	TGTGCCAGCCTAGGGTGGGGACAGTTCAATCAGCCCCAGCATTTT	CASLGWGQFNQPQHF
TRBJ2-1	-	TRBV5-1	TRBD2	TGCGCCAGCAGCTCGGGACTAGCGGGATACAACGAGCAGTTCTTC	CASSSGLAGYNEQFF
TRBJ1-2	-	TRBV29-1	-	TGCAGCGTTTATACTATTGGCTACACCTTC	CSVYTIGYTF
TRBJ2-5	-	TRBV7-3	TRBD1	TGTGCCAGCAGCTTAACAGGGCAGGGGGCTTTTCGAGAGACCCAGTACTTC	CASSLTGQGAFRETQYF